This T cell receptor (beta chain) is drawn from a study of T-cell memory formation after mild COVID-19. Overall study: There were largely donor-specific TCR clusters.

This CDR3 comprises 16 residues. Germline V CDR1 and CDR2: LGHDT, YNNKEL (reference sequence). The V segment lost 0 bases and the J segment 0 bases; nucleotides outside the gene matches: 4. As regards this clonotype: Antigen unknown.

TCRdb reanalysed the 5' RACE reads using MiXCR and keeps one entry per CDR3 protein. The top ten clones hold 23% of a sample with about 190,000 distinct CDR3 sequences, over 20% of them seen once. Overall study findings and caveats: CD8+ contracting clones occupied EMRA, while CD4+ ones occupied mainly CM and EM. Clones that contracted from day 15 to 85 had balanced CD4/CD8; later expanders were CD4+ biased.

The receptor was derived from an adult woman who had mild COVID-19 (a few samples of this study predate the infection). Cell type and time point are not known. The rearrangement uses TRBV3-1 and TRBJ2-5; TRBD1 matches at 7 bases. Input material: PBMCs or a T cell subset sorted from them (not recorded which). The CDR3, as DNA: TGTGCCAGCAGCCAAGAACAGGGGCTAAACCAAGAGACCCAGTACTTC. This encodes CASSQEQGLNQETQYF.